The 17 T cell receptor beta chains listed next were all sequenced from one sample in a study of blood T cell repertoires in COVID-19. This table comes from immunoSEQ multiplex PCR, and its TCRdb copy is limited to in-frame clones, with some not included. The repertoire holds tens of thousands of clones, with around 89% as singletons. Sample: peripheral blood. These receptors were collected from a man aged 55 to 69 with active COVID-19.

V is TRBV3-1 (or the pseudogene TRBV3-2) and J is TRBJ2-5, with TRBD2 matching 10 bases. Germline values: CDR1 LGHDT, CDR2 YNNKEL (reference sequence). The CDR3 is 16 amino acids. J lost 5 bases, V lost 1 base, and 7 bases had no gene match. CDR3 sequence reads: CASSQAWLAGDETQYF. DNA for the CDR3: TGTGCCAGCAGCCAAGCTTGGCTAGCGGGGGATGAGACCCAGTACTTC.

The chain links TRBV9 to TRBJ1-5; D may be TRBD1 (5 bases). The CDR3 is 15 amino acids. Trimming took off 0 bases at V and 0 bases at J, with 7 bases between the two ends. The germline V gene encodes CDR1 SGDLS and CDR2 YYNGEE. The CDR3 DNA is TGTGCCAGCAGCGTAGGGACAAATAGCAATCAGCCCCAGCATTTT. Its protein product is CASSVGTNSNQPQHF.

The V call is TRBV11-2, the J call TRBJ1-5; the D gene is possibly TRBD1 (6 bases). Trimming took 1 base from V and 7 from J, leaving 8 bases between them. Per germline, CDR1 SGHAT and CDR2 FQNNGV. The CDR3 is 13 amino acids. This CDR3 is CASSLGGGQPQHF. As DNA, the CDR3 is TGTGCCAGCAGCTTAGGAGGGGGACAGCCCCAGCATTTT.

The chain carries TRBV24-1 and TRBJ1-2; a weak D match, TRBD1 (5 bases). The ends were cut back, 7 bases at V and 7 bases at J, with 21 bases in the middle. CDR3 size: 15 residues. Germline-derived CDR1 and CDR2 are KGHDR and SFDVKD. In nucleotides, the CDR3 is TGTGCCACCAGAGGTAAGGACACCGAGCTTGGTGGCTACACCTTC. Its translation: CATRGKDTELGGYTF.

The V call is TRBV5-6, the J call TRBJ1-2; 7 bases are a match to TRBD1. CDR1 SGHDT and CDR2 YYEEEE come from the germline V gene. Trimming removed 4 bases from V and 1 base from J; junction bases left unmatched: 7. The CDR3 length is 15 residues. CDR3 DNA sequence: TGTGCCAGCAGCCACCCCCAGGGGGTTAACTATGGCTACACCTTC. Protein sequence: CASSHPQGVNYGYTF. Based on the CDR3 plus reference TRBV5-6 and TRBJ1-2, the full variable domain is DAGVTQSPTHLIKTRGQQVTLRCSPKSGHDTVSWYQQALGQGPQFIFQYYEEEERQRGNFPDRFSGHQFPNYSSELNVNALLLGDSALYLCASSHPQGVNYGYTFGSGTRLTVV.

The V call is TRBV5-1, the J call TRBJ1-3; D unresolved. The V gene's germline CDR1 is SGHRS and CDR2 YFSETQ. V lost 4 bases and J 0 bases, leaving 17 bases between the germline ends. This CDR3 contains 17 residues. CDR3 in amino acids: CASSLGHGRNSGNTIYF. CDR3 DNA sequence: TGCGCCAGCAGCCTTGGGCATGGTCGAAACTCTGGAAACACCATATATTTT.

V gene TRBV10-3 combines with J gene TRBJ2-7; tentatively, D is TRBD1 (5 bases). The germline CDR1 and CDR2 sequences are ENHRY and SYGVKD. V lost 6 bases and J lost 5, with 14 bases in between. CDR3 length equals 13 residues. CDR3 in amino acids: CAISLRGPDEQYF. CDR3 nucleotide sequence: TGTGCCATCAGCCTTAGGGGCCCGGACGAGCAGTACTTC.

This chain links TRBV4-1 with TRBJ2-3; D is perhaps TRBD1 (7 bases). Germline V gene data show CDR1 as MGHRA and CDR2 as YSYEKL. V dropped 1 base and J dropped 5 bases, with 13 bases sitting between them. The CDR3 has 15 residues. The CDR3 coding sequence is TGCGCCAGCAGCCAAGTCGGAGGGGGCAGAGATACGCAGTATTTT. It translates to CASSQVGGGRDTQYF.

CDR3: CASSLGLPSYNEQFF. Here the CDR3 DNA reads TGTGCCAGCAGTTTGGGACTCCCGTCCTACAATGAGCAGTTCTTC. V is TRBV6-5 and J is TRBJ2-1, with a weak D call TRBD2 (6 bases). CDR1 is MNHEY and CDR2 is SVGAGI in the germline V gene. V lost 4 bases, J lost 1 base, and 11 bases lay in between. The CDR3 sequence is 15 residues long.

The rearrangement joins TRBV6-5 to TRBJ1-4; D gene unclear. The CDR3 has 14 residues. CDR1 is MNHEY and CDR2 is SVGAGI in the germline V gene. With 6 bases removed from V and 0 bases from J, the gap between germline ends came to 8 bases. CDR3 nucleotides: TGTGCCAGCAGACTCGGAGCAACTAATGAAAAACTGTTTTTT. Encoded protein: CASRLGATNEKLFF.

CDR3 protein: CASSLGLAVNNEQFF. The CDR3 DNA reads TGTGCCAGTAGCCTGGGACTAGCGGTTAACAATGAGCAGTTCTTC. The chain recombines TRBV19 with TRBJ2-1, with 11 bases fitting TRBD2. Germline V lookup: CDR1 LNHDA, CDR2 SQIVND (reference sequence). Trimming cost V 6 bases and J 5 bases; bases outside gene matches: 6. This CDR3 is built from 15 residues.

The chain's CDR3 is CASGANTEAFF. In DNA, the CDR3 is TGTGCCAGCGGGGCGAACACTGAAGCTTTCTTT. The V and J genes are TRBV12-3 or TRBV12-4 and TRBJ1-1; D may be TRBD1 (5 bases). This CDR3 has 11 amino acids. Trimming stripped 8 bases from V and 1 base from J, with 5 bases between.

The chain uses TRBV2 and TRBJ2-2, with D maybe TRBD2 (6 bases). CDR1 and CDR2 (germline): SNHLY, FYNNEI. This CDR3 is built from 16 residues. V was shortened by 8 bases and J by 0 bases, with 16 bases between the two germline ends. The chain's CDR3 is CASGGLSTTNTGELFF. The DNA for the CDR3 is TGTGCCAGCGGGGGACTCAGCACTACGAACACCGGGGAGCTGTTTTTT.

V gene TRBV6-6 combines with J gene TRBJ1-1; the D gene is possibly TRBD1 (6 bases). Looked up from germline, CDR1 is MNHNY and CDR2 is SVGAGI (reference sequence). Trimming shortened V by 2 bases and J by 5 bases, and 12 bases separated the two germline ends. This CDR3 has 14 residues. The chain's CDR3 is CASSYGGQRTEAFF. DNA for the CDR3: TGTGCCAGCAGTTACGGAGGACAGAGGACTGAAGCTTTCTTT.

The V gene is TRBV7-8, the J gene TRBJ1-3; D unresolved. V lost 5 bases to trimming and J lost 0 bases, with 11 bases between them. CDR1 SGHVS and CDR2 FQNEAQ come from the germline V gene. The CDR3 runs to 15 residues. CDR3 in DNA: TGTGCCAGCAGCCCCAGATCTCGCTCTGGAAACACCATATATTTT. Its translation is CASSPRSRSGNTIYF.

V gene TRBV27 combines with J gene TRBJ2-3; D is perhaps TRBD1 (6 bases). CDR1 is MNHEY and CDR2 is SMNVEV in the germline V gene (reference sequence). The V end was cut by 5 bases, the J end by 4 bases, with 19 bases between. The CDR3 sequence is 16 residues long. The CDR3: CASSPGPGEVPDTQYF. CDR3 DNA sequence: TGTGCCAGCAGTCCGGGCCCAGGGGAAGTCCCAGATACGCAGTATTTT.

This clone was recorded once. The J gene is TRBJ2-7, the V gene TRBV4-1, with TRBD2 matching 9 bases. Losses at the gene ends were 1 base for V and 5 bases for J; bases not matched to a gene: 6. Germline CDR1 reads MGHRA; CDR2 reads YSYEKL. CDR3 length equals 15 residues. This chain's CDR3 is CASSQVAGGPDEQYF. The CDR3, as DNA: TGCGCCAGCAGCCAAGTCGCGGGGGGGCCAGACGAGCAGTACTTC.